A single sample is the source of the 14 T cell receptor beta chains below, sequenced in a study of CD8+ T cells in alopecia areata. RNA extraction was followed by reverse transcription into cDNA, which acted as the sequencing template. TCRdb's copy holds only in-frame clones and misses some; the assay was immunoSEQ multiplex PCR. The sample has about 64,000 clones; roughly 47% are singletons. Sequencing used NKG2D-low CD8+ T cells sorted from blood. Receptor source: a human donor with alopecia areata.

The chain is built from TRBV29-1 and TRBJ2-7; D perhaps matches TRBD2 (5 bases). Between the trimmed V and J ends, which lost 4 bases and 8 bases, there was a span of 21 bases. Per the germline V gene, CDR1 is SQVTM and CDR2 is ANQGSEA. The CDR3 extends over 14 amino acids. In nucleotides, the CDR3 is TGCAGCGTTGGAGGCTGGGATCAAGCGGCGAAGCAGTACTTC. Its translation: CSVGGWDQAAKQYF.

This chain joins TRBV7-6 and TRBJ2-7, with D possibly being TRBD2 (5 bases). This CDR3 is 13 amino acids long. V was pared by 3 bases and J by 7 bases, with 13 bases between. CDR1 is SGHVS, CDR2 FNYEAQ, per germline. The CDR3 nucleotides read TGTGCCAGCAGCTTTCGTCCGGCGGGTGAGCAGTACTTC. It is translated as CASSFRPAGEQYF.

This clone was seen a handful of times. This sequence joins TRBV29-1 and TRBJ1-1; no firm D call. The CDR3 consists of 14 residues. The germline V gene encodes CDR1 SQVTM and CDR2 ANQGSEA. Trimming removed 2 bases at V and 4 bases at J, with 14 bases between. This CDR3 is CSVEFLGRGTEAFF. DNA of the CDR3: TGCAGCGTTGAATTTCTCGGGCGAGGCACTGAAGCTTTCTTT.

The V call is TRBV7-9, the J call TRBJ2-7, with TRBD1 identical over 7 bases. After removal of 2 bases from V and 6 bases from J, the junction contained 7 bases not matched to a gene. Per the germline V gene, CDR1 is SEHNR and CDR2 is FQNEAQ (reference sequence). This CDR3 contains 14 residues. CDR3 residues: CASSLIDRDSEQYF. For the CDR3, the DNA is TGTGCCAGCAGCTTAATAGACAGGGATAGCGAGCAGTACTTC.

The chain combines TRBV5-4 with TRBJ2-1; D is unresolved. CDR1 SGHNT and CDR2 YYREEE come from the germline V gene (reference sequence). Trimming removed 2 bases at V and 2 bases at J, with 11 bases between. This CDR3 has 15 residues. CDR3 in DNA: TGTGCCAGCAGCTTTGGTGGGCTACCCTACAATGAGCAGTTCTTC. Translated, it gives CASSFGGLPYNEQFF.

Only a few counts were recorded for this clone. The chain combines TRBV4-3 with TRBJ2-1, with TRBD2 matching over 14 bases. The CDR3 is 15 residues long. The J segment lost 10 bases and the V segment lost 0 bases, leaving 2 bases of the junction unmatched. Germline CDR1 LGHNA, CDR2 YSLEER. CDR3 loop: CASSQEGLAGEEQFF. The CDR3 region has the DNA TGCGCCAGCAGCCAAGAGGGACTAGCGGGAGAGGAGCAGTTCTTC.

The chain uses TRBV6-4 and TRBJ2-1; D is ambiguous. The length of the CDR3 is 13 residues. V shed 4 bases and J shed 5 bases, with 9 bases lying between them. Germline V lookup: CDR1 MRHNA, CDR2 SNTAGT. CDR3 sequence reads: CASSADRDNEQFF. CDR3 DNA: TGTGCCAGCAGTGCGGACCGAGACAATGAGCAGTTCTTC.

This clone was counted only a few times. This CDR3 is CASSLDSGQPLIEQYF. CDR3 coding DNA: TGTGCCAGCAGCTTAGATTCGGGACAGCCGCTAATCGAGCAGTACTTC. The V gene is TRBV7-9, the J gene TRBJ2-7; TRBD1 agrees at 7 bases. Germline assignment: CDR1 SEHNR and CDR2 FQNEAQ (reference sequence). The CDR3 extends over 16 amino acids. The ends lost 1 base at V and 6 bases at J; junction bases unmatched: 12.

This clone was recorded once. The chain carries TRBV6-1 and TRBJ1-1, with D hard to call. This CDR3 comprises 14 residues. V was shortened by 7 bases and J by 0 bases, with 12 bases between the two germline ends. Germline V gene data show CDR1 as MNHNS and CDR2 as SASEGT. The CDR3 DNA reads TGTGCCAGCACGCTGACAAGCATGAACACTGAAGCTTTCTTT. It specifies CASTLTSMNTEAFF.

V usage is TRBV4-3 and J usage is TRBJ2-7; maybe TRBD2 (5 bases). The V end lost 0 bases, the J end lost 6 bases, and 18 bases lay between the germline ends. This CDR3 has 16 residues. In germline, CDR1 is LGHNA, CDR2 YSLEER. This CDR3 reads CASSQDVGLASSEQYF. CDR3 sequence (DNA): TGCGCCAGCAGCCAAGATGTAGGGCTAGCCAGCAGCGAGCAGTACTTC.

This clone was detected only once. The gene calls are TRBV7-9 and TRBJ1-2; D uncertain. The length of the CDR3 is 14 residues. In germline, CDR1 is SEHNR, CDR2 FQNEAQ (reference sequence). Trimming stripped 5 bases from V and 6 bases from J, with 16 bases between. The DNA for the CDR3 is TGTGCCAGCAGCACAACAGCCGCCTGGGATGGCTACACCTTC. Its protein is CASSTTAAWDGYTF.

The chain joins TRBV29-1 to TRBJ2-7, with D hard to call. CDR1 and CDR2 (germline): SQVTM, ANQGSEA. Deletions cut 0 bases from V and 6 bases from J, with 12 bases between. This CDR3 has 13 residues. The CDR3 sequence is CSVEDRSPGEQYF. The CDR3 nucleotides read TGCAGCGTTGAAGATCGGAGTCCTGGCGAGCAGTACTTC.

This chain joins TRBV29-1 and TRBJ1-2; a weak D match, TRBD1 (5 bases). The CDR3 has 14 residues. Trimming removed 3 bases from V and 8 bases from J, with 19 bases in between. Germline-derived CDR1 and CDR2 are SQVTM and ANQGSEA. The CDR3 protein is CSVDAAEDIQGYTF. The CDR3 DNA reads as TGCAGCGTTGACGCGGCCGAGGACATACAAGGCTACACCTTC.

In its sample, this clone was seen a few times. The CDR3 protein is CSVEDHRGGLQNTEAFF. DNA for the CDR3: TGCAGCGTTGAAGATCATCGGGGCGGGCTACAGAACACTGAAGCTTTCTTT. The rearrangement uses TRBV29-1 and TRBJ1-1, with D maybe TRBD1 (5 bases). This CDR3 spans 17 amino acids. Germline V gene lookup returns CDR1 SQVTM and CDR2 ANQGSEA. Between the trimmed V and J ends, which lost 0 bases and 1 base, there was a span of 18 bases.